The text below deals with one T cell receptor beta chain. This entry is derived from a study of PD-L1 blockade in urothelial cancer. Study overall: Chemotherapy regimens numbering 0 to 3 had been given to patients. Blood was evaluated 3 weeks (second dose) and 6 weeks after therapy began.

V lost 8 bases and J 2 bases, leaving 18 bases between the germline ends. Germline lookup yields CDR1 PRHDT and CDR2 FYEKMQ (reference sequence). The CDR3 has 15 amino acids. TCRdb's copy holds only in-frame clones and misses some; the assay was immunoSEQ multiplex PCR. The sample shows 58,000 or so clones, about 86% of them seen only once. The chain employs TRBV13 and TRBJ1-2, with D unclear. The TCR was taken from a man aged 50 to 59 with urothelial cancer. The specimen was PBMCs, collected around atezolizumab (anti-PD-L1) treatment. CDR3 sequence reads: CASRLGATRNYGYTF. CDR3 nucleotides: TGTGCCAGCCGCCTTGGAGCAACTAGGAACTATGGCTACACCTTC.